This T cell receptor beta chain comes out of a study of patients and donors after allogeneic stem cell transplantation. Trimming took off 0 bases at V and 0 bases at J, with 12 bases between the two ends. Germline CDR1 SGHNT, CDR2 YENEEA. The CDR3 runs to 17 residues. TCRdb re-called the RT-PCR reads through MiXCR, storing one row per CDR3 protein. The sample has about 410,000 distinct CDR3 sequences; 15% to 20% are singletons. The specimen was blood, either unsorted or a sorted T cell fraction (not recorded which). J is TRBJ2-1 and V is TRBV11-3; D not certain. This clonotype was obtained from a human donor who was either an allogeneic HSCT recipient or a stem cell or donor lymphocyte infusion donor (not recorded which). It is not recorded whose cells these are; they may come from a transplant donor. CDR3 coding DNA: TGTGCCAGCAGCTTAGATCTTGGCGGAGTCTCCTACAATGAGCAGTTCTTC. Its protein product is CASSLDLGGVSYNEQFF.